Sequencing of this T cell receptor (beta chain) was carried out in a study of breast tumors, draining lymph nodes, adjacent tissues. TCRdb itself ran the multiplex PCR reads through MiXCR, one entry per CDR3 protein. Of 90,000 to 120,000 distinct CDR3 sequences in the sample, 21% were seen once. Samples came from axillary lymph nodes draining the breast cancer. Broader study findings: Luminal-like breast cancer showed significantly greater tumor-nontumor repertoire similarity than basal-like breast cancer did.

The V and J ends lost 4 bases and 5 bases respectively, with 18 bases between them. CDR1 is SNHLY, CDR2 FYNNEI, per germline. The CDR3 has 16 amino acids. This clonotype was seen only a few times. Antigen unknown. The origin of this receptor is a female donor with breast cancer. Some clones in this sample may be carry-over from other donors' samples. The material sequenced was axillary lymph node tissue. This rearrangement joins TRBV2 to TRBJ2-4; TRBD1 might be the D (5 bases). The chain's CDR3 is CASSVVGLGPENIQYF. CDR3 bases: TGTGCCAGCAGTGTCGTCGGATTGGGGCCCGAAAACATTCAGTACTTC.